Detailed here is one TCR beta chain. This sample is drawn from a study of spatial heterogeneity in lung cancer. Study background: Across the raw uncorrected reads, a unique TCR and UMI combination was observed, on average, more than ten times.

TCRdb recomputed calls from the 5' RACE reads with MiXCR, one row per CDR3 protein. The sample holds more than 75,000 distinct CDR3 sequences, 15% to 20% seen once. With 3 bases clipped from V and 4 bases from J, the junction kept 9 bases outside the gene matches. The CDR3 length is 16 residues. The V gene's germline CDR1 is KGHDR and CDR2 SFDVKD. As for time point: blood at routine non-recurrence follow-up after resection. Extraction of whole RNA from tumor, nontumor lung or frozen PBMC preceded unsorted sequencing. This clonotype was sampled from a male donor with early-stage non-small cell lung cancer. The source material was PBMCs, sampled at follow-up. The J gene is TRBJ1-2, the V gene TRBV24-1; 8 bases are shared with TRBD1. The CDR3, as DNA: TGTGCCACCAGTGATCCGACAGGGGTCGAAGGCTATGGCTACACCTTC. Its protein product is CATSDPTGVEGYGYTF.